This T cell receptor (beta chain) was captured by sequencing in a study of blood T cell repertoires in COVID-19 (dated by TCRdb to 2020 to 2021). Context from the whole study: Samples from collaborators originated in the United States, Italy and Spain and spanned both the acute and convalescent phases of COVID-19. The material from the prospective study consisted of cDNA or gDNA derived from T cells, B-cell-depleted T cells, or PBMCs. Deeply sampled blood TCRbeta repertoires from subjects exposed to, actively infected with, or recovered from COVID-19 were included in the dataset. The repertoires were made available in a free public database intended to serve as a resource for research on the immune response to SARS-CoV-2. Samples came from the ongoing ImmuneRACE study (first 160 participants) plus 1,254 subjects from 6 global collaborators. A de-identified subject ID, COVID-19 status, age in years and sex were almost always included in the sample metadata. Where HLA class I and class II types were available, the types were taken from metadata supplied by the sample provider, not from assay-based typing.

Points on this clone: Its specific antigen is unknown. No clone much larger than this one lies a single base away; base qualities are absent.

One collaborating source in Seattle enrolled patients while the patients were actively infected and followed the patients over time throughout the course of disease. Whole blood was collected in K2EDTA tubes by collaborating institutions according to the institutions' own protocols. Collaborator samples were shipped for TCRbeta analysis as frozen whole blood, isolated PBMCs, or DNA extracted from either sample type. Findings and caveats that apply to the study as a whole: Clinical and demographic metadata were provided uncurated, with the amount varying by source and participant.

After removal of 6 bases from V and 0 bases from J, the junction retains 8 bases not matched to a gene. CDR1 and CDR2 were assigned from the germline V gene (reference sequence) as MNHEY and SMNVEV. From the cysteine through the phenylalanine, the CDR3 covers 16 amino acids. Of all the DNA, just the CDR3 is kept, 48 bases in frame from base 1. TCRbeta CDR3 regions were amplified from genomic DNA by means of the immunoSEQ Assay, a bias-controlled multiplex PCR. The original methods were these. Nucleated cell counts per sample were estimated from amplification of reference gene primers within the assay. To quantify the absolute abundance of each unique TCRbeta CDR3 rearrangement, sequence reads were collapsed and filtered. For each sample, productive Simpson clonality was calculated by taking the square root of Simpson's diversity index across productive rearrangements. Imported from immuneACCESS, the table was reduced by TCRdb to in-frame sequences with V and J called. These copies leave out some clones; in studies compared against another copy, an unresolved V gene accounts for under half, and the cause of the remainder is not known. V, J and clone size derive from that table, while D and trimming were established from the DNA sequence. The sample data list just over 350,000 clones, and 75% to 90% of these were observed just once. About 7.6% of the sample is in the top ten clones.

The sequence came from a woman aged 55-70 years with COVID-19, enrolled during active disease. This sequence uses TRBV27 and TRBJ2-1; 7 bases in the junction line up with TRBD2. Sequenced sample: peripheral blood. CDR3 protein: CASRTQRGVSYNEQFF. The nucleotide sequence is TGTGCCAGCAGGACCCAGCGGGGAGTCTCCTACAATGAGCAGTTCTTC.